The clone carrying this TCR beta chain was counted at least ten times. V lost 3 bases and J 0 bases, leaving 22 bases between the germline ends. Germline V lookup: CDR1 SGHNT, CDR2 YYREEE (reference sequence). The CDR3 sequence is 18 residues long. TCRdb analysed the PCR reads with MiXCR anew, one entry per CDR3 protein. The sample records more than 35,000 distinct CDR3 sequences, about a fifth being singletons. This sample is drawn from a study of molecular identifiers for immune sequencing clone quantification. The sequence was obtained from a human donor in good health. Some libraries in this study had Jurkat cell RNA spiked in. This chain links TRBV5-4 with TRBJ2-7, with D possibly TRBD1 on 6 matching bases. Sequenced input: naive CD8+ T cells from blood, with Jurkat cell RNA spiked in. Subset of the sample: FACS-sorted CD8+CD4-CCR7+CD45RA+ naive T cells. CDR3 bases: TGTGCCAGCAGCTCCGGACAGTATCCCGTCACAAGCTCCTACGAGCAGTACTTC. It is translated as CASSSGQYPVTSSYEQYF.